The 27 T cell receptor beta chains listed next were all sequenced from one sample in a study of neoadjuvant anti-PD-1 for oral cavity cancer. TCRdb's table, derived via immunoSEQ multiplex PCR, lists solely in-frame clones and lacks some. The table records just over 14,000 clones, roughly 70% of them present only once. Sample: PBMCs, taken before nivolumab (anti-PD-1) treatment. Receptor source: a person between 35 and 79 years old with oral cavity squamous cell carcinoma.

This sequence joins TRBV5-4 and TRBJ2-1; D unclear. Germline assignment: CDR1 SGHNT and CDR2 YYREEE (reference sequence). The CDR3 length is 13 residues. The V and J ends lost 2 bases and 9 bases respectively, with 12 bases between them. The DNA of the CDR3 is TGTGCCAGCAGCTTCTCTAGGCACCCTGAGCAGTTCTTC. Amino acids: CASSFSRHPEQFF.

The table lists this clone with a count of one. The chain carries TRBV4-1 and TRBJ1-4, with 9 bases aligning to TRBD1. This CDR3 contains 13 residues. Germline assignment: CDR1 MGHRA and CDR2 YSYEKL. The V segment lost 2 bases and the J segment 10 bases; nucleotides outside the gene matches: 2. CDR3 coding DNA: TGCGCCAGCAGCCAACCGGGACAGGGAAAACTGTTTTTT. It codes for CASSQPGQGKLFF.

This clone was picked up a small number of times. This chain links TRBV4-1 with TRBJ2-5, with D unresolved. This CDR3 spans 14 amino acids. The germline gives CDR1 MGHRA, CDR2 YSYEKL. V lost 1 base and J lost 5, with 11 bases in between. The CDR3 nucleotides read TGCGCCAGCAGCCAAGGACCGCCCTGGGAGACCCAGTACTTC. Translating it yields CASSQGPPWETQYF.

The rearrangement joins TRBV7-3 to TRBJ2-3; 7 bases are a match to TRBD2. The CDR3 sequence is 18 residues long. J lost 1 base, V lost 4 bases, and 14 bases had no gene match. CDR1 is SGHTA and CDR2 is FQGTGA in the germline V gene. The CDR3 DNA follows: TGTGCCAGCAGCTCCGCTAGCGGACTCCTTACTGGCACAGATACGCAGTATTTT. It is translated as CASSSASGLLTGTDTQYF.

The DNA for the CDR3 is TGTGCCAGCAGCCCCGGACTAGCTCATAAAGGGGAGACCCAGTACTTC. Protein sequence: CASSPGLAHKGETQYF. The rearrangement joins TRBV7-6 to TRBJ2-5; TRBD2 aligns across 8 bases. V lost 5 bases, J lost 5 bases, and 13 bases stayed unmatched. The CDR3 consists of 16 residues. The V gene's germline CDR1 is SGHVS and CDR2 FNYEAQ.

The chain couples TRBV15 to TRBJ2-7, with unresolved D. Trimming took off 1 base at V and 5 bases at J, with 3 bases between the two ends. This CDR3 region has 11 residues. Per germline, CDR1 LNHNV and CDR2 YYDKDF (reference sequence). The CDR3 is CATSRGHEQYF. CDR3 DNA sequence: TGTGCCACCAGCAGAGGGCACGAGCAGTACTTC.

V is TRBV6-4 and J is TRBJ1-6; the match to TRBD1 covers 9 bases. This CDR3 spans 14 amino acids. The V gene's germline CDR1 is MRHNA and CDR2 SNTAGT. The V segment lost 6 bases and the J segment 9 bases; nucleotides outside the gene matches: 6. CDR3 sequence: CASSAGQGGSPLHF. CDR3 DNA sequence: TGTGCCAGCAGCGCGGGACAGGGAGGTTCACCCCTCCACTTT.

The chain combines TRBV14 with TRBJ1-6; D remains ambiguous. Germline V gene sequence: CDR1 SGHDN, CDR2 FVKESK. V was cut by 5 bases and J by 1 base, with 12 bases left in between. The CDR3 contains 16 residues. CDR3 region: CASSSQDLSYNSPLHF. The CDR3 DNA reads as TGTGCCAGCAGCAGCCAGGACCTATCCTATAATTCACCCCTCCACTTT.

This chain's CDR3 is CASSFPSGGSYNEQFF. In DNA, the CDR3 is TGTGCCAGCAGTTTTCCTAGCGGGGGATCCTACAATGAGCAGTTCTTC. This chain joins TRBV6-6 and TRBJ2-1, with TRBD2 identical over 10 bases. Trimming at V came to 4 bases and at J to 1 base, leaving 4 bases not matched to a gene. In germline, CDR1 is MNHNY, CDR2 SVGAGI (reference sequence). The CDR3 sequence is 16 residues long.

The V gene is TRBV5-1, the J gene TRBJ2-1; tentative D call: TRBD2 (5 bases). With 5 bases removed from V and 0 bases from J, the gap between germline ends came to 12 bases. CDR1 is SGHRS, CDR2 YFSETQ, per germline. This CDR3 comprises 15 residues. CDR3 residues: CASRIPGVSYNEQFF. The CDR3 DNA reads TGCGCCAGCAGGATCCCCGGGGTCTCCTACAATGAGCAGTTCTTC.

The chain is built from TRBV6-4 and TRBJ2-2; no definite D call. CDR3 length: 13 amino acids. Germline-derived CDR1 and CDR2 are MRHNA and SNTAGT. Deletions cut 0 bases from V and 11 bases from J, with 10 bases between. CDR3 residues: CASSDSDGSELFF. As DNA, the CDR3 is TGTGCCAGCAGTGACTCGGATGGGTCCGAGCTGTTTTTT.

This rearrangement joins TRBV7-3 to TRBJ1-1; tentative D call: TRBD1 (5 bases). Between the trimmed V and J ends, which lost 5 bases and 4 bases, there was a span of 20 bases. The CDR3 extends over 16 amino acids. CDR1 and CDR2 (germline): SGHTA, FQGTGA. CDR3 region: CASSPSGVGGSTEAFF. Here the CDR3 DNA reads TGTGCCAGCAGCCCCAGCGGGGTGGGGGGTAGCACTGAAGCTTTCTTT.

CDR3 residues: CASRWIVTITDTQYF. The CDR3 bases are TGTGCCAGCCGGTGGATCGTAACGATCACAGATACGCAGTATTTT. The chain employs TRBV2 and TRBJ2-3; D gene uncertain. The CDR3 spans 15 residues. The germline V gene has CDR1 SNHLY and CDR2 FYNNEI. V was pared by 8 bases and J by 2 bases, with 17 bases between.

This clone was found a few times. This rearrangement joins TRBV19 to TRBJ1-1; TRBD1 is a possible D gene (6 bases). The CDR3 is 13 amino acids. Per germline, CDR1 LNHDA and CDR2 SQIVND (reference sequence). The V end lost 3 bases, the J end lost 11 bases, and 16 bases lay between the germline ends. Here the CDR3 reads CASSIEGGRRAFF. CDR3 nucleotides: TGTGCCAGTAGTATTGAGGGGGGCCGTCGGGCTTTCTTT.

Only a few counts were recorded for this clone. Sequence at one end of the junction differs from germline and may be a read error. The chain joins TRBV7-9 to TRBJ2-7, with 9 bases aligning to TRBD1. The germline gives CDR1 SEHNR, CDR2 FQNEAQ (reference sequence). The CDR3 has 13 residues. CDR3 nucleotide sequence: TGTGCCAGCAACTTACAGGGGGCCCACGAGCAGTACTTC. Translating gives CASNLQGAHEQYF.

The CDR3 sequence: CASSLSPGARSYEQYF. Here the CDR3 DNA reads TGTGCCAGCAGTTTATCCCCAGGGGCACGCTCCTACGAGCAGTACTTC. The chain joins TRBV27 to TRBJ2-7, with D maybe TRBD1 (6 bases). Trimming stripped 0 bases from V and 0 bases from J, with 12 bases between. This CDR3 contains 16 residues. Germline values: CDR1 MNHEY, CDR2 SMNVEV (reference sequence).

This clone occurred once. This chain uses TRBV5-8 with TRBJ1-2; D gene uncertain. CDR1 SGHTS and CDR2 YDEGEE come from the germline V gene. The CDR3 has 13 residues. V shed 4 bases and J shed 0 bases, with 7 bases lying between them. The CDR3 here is CASSTDPNYGYTF. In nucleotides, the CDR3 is TGTGCCAGCAGCACGGACCCTAACTATGGCTACACCTTC.

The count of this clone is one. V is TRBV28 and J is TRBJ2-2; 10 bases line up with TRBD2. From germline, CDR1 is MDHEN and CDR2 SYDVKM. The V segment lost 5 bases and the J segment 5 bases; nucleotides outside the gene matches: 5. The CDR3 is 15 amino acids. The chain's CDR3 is CASSKAGGLTGELFF. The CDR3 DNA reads TGTGCCAGCAGTAAAGCGGGAGGGTTGACCGGGGAGCTGTTTTTT.

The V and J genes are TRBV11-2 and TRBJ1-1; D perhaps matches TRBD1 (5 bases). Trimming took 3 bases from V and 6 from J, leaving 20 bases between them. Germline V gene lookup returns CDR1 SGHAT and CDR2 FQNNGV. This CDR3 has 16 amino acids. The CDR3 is CASSFLRGRSGPEAFF. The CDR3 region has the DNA TGTGCCAGCAGCTTCCTCCGTGGACGGTCAGGGCCTGAAGCTTTCTTT.

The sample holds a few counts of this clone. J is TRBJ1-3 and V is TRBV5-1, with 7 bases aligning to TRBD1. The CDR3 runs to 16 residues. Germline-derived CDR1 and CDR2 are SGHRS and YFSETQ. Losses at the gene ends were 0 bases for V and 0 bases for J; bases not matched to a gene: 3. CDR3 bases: TGCGCCAGCAGCTTGGGGGACAGTAACTCTGGAAACACCATATATTTT. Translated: CASSLGDSNSGNTIYF.

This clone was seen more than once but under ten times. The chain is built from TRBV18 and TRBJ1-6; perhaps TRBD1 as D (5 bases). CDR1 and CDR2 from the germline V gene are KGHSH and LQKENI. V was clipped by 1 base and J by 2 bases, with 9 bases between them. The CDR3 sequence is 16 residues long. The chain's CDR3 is CASSPRGRTYNSPLHF. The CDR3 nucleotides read TGTGCCAGCTCACCACGGGGGAGGACCTATAATTCACCCCTCCACTTT.

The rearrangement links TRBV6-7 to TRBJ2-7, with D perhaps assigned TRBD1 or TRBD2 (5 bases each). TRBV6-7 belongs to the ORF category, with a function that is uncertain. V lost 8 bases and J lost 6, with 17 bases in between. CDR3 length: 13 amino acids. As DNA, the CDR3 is TGTGCCAGCCCCCTTCGTGGGACGGGCGAGCAGTACTTC. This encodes CASPLRGTGEQYF.

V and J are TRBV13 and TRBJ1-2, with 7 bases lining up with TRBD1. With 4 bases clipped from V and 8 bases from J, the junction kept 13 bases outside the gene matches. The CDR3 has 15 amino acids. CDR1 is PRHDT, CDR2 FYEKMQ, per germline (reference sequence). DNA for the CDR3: TGTGCCAGCAGCTCCCGGTGGGACAGAGGATGGGGCTACACCTTC. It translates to CASSSRWDRGWGYTF.

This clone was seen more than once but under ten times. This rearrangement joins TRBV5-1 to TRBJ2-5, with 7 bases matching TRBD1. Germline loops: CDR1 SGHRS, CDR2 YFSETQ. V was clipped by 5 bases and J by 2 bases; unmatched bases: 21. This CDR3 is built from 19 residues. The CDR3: CASSFRPALSWTGQETQYF. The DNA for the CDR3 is TGCGCCAGCAGTTTTAGACCGGCCCTCAGTTGGACAGGTCAAGAGACCCAGTACTTC.

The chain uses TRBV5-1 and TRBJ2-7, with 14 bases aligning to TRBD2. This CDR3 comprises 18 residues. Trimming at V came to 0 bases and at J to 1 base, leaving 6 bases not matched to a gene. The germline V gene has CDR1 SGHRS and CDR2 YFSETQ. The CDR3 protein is CASSLDGTSGGVSYEQYF. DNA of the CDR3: TGCGCCAGCAGCTTGGACGGGACTAGCGGGGGCGTTTCCTACGAGCAGTACTTC.

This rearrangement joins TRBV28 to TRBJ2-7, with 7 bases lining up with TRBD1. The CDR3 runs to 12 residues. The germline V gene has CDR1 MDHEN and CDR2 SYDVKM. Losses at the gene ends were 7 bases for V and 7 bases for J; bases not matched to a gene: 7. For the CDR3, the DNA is TGTGCCAGCACAGGGGGTTTGGAGGAGCAGTACTTC. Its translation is CASTGGLEEQYF.

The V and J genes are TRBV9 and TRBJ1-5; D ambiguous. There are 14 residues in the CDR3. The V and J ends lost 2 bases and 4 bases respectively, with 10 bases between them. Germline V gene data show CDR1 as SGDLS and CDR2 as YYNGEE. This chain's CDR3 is CASSVGEGNQPQHF. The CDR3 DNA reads TGTGCCAGCAGCGTTGGGGAAGGGAATCAGCCCCAGCATTTT.